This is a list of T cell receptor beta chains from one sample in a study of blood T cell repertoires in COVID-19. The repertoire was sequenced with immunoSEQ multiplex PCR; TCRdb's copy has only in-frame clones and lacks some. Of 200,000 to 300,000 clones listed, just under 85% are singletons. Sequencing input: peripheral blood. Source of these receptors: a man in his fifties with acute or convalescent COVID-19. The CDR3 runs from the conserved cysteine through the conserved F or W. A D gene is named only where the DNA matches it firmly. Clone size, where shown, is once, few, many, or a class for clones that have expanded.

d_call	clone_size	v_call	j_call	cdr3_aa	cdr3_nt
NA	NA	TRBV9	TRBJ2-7	CASSDRREAFPYEQYF	TGTGCCAGCAGCGATCGGAGGGAGGCGTTCCCCTACGAGCAGTACTTC
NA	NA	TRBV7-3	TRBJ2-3	CASSSRGGRDTQYF	TGTGCCAGCAGCTCCCGGGGAGGCCGGGATACGCAGTATTTT
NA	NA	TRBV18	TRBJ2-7	CASSPLRGEQYF	TGTGCCAGCTCACCTCTTAGGGGCGAGCAGTACTTC
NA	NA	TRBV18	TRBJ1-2	CASSPPSGYGYTF	TGTGCCAGCTCACCACCTAGCGGCTATGGCTACACCTTC
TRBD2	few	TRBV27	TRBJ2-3	CASSLKSSGSSDTQYF	TGTGCCAGCAGTTTAAAGTCTAGCGGGAGTTCAGATACGCAGTATTTT
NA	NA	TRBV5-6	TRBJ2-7	CASSLGNSPSYEQYF	TGTGCCAGCAGCTTGGGTAATAGCCCGTCCTACGAGCAGTACTTC
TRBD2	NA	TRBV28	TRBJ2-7	CASSLNVGGGEQYF	TGTGCCAGCAGTTTGAACGTCGGGGGGGGCGAGCAGTACTTC
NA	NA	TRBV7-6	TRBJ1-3	CASSSEEFSVSSGNTIYF	TGTGCCAGCAGCTCAGAGGAGTTTTCAGTGTCCTCTGGAAACACCATATATTTT
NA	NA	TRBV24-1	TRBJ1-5	CATSGSADQPQHF	TGTGCCACCAGTGGATCGGCGGATCAGCCCCAGCATTTT
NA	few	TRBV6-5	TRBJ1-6	CASSDGGPHSPLHF	TGTGCCAGCAGCGACGGGGGGCCGCATTCACCCCTCCACTTT
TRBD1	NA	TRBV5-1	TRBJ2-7	CASSLVRQGRSDEQYF	TGCGCCAGCAGCTTGGTCAGACAGGGGAGATCGGACGAGCAGTACTTC
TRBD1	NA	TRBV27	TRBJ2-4	CASSPGQGQPKNIQYF	TGTGCCAGCAGTCCCGGACAGGGGCAGCCCAAAAACATTCAGTACTTC
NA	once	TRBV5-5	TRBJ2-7	CASSLGSGSYEQYF	TGTGCCAGCAGCTTGGGGTCAGGATCCTACGAGCAGTACTTC
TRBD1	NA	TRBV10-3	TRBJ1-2	CAISETGTVYGYTF	TGTGCCATCAGTGAGACGGGGACAGTCTATGGCTACACCTTC
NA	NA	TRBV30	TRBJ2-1	CAWNGGLGDNEQFF	TGTGCCTGGAATGGGGGACTTGGCGACAATGAGCAGTTCTTC
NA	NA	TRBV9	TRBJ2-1	CASSVGTQGYNEQFF	TGTGCCAGCAGCGTTGGTACCCAGGGCTACAATGAGCAGTTCTTC
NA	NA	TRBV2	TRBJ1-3	CASSEEYSSGNTIYF	TGTGCCAGCAGTGAGGAGTATTCCTCTGGAAACACCATATATTTT
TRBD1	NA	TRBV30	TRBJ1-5	CAWNTGDLSNQPQHF	TGTGCCTGGAATACAGGGGATCTTAGCAATCAGCCCCAGCATTTT
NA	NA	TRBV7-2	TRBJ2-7	CASSLTDHRASYEQYF	TGTGCCAGCAGCTTAACGGACCACAGGGCTTCCTACGAGCAGTACTTC
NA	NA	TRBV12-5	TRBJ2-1	CASGLGGGDNYNEQFF	TGTGCTAGTGGTTTGGGGGGAGGGGACAACTACAATGAGCAGTTCTTC
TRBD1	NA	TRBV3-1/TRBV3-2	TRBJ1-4	CASRPSDRGLFEKLFF	TGTGCCAGCAGGCCCTCTGACAGGGGGCTCTTCGAAAAACTGTTTTTT
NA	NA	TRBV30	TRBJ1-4	CAWSARAGAEKLFF	TGTGCCTGGAGTGCGCGGGCAGGGGCTGAAAAACTGTTTTTT
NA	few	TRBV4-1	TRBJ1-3	CASSQELGGGNTIYF	TGCGCCAGCAGCCAAGAACTAGGCGGCGGAAACACCATATATTTT
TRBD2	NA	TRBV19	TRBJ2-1	CASSSGPSDNEQFF	TGTGCCAGCTCTAGCGGGCCAAGCGACAATGAGCAGTTCTTC
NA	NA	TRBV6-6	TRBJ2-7	CASSFLGGSYEQYF	TGTGCCAGCAGTTTTCTAGGGGGCTCCTACGAGCAGTACTTC
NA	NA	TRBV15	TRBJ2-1	CATSRDRRPPYNEQFF	TGTGCCACCAGCAGAGATCGCAGGCCTCCCTACAATGAGCAGTTCTTC
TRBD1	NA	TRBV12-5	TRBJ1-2	CASGPGGSNYGYTF	TGTGCTAGTGGCCCAGGGGGCAGTAACTATGGCTACACCTTC
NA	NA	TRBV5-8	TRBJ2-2	CASSFLQGPTGELFF	TGTGCCAGCAGCTTTCTGCAGGGGCCCACCGGGGAGCTGTTTTTT
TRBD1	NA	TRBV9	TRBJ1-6	CASSIQTGSNSPLHF	TGTGCCAGCAGCATCCAGACAGGGTCCAATTCACCCCTCCACTTT